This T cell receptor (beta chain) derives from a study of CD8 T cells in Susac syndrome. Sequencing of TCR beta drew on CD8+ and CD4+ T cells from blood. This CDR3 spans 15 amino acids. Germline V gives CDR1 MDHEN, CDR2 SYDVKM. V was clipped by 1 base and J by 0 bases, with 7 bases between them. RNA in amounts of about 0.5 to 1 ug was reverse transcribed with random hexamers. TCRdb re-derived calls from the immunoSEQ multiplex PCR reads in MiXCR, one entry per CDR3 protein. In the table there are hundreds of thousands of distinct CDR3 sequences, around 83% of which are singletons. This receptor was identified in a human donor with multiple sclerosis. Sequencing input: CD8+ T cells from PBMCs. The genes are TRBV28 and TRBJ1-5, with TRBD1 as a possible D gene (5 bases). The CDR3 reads CASSLYGTSNQPQHF. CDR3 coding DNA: TGTGCCAGCAGTTTATACGGGACTAGCAATCAGCCCCAGCATTTT.